This T cell receptor beta chain stems from a study of T cell responses to AZD1222 COVID-19 vaccine. Study-level findings and limits: Spike-specific TCR breadth and depth were elevated following two AZD1222 doses. Nearly half of the spike-specific TCRs reportedly recognize variant regions that carry no mutations. CD4 TCRs associated with vaccination spanned spike, dominating at 160-218 and 743-854.

Trimming pared 6 bases from V and 1 base from J, leaving 9 bases between. This CDR3 comprises 13 residues. Per germline, CDR1 MDHEN and CDR2 SYDVKM. The repertoire was sequenced with immunoSEQ multiplex PCR; TCRdb's copy has only in-frame clones and lacks some. The sample yields around 120,000 clones, around 92% seen once. As concerns this clone: Its target is not known.

The J gene is TRBJ1-1, the V gene TRBV28; D gene unclear. This TCR was sampled from an adult in good health. The sample was peripheral blood, taken on day 0 of AZD1222 vaccination. CDR3 DNA sequence: TGTGCCAGCAGCTTCCGGTCGAACACTGAAGCTTTCTTT. It yields the protein CASSFRSNTEAFF.